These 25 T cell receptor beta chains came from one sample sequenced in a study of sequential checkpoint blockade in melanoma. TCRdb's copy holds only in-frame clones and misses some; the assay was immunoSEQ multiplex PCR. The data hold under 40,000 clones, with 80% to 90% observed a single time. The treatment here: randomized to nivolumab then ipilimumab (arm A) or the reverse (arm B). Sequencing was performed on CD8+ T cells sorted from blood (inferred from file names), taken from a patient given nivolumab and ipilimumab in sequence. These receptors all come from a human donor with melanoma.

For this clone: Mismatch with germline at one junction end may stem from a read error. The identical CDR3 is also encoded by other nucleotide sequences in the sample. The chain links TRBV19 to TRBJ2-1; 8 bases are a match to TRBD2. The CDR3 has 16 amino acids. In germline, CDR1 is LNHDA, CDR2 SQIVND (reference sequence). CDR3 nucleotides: TGTGCCAGTAGTGCCCCTGGCGGGAGGACCTACAATGAACAGTTCTTC. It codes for CASSAPGGRTYNEQFF.

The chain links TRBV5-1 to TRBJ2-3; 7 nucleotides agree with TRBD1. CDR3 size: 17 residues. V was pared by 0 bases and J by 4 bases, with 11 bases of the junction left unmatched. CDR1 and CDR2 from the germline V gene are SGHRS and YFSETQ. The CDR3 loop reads CASSLALTGVLADTQYF. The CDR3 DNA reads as TGCGCCAGCAGCTTGGCCTTAACAGGGGTTCTCGCAGATACGCAGTATTTT. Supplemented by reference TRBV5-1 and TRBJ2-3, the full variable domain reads KAGVTQTPRYLIKTRGQQVTLSCSPISGHRSVSWYQQTPGQGLQFLFEYFSETQRNKGNFPGRFSGRQFSNSRSEMNVSTLELGDSALYLCASSLALTGVLADTQYFGPGTRLTVL.

CDR3 nucleotide sequence: TGTGCCAGCTCACCGGGAGGACAGGACTACTTC. Its translation: CASSPGGQDYF. The rearrangement uses TRBV18 and TRBJ2-7, with D possibly matching TRBD1 (7 bases). CDR1 is KGHSH and CDR2 is LQKENI in the germline V gene. With 3 bases removed from V and 13 bases from J, the gap between germline ends came to 13 bases. This CDR3 region has 11 residues.

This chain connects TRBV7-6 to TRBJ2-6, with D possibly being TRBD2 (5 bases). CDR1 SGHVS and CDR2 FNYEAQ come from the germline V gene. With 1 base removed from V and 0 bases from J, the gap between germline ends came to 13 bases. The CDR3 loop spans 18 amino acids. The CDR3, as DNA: TGTGCCAGCAGCTTAGGGGGTCCTGACTACTCTGGGGCCAACGTCCTGACTTTC. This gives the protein CASSLGGPDYSGANVLTF.

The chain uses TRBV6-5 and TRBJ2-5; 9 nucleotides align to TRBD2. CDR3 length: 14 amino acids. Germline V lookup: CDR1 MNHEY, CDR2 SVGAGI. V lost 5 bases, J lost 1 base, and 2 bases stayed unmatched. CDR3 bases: TGTGCCAGCAGTCTAGCGGGGACCCAAGAGACCCAGTACTTC. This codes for CASSLAGTQETQYF.

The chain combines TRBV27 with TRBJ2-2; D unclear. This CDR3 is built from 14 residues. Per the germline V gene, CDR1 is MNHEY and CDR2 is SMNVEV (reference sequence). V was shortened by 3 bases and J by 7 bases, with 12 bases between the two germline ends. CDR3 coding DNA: TGTGCCAGCAGTTTGCGGTCCCGTCACGGGGAGCTGTTTTTT. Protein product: CASSLRSRHGELFF.

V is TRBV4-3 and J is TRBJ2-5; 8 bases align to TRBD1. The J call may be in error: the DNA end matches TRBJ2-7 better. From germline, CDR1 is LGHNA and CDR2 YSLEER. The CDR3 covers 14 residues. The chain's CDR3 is CASSLGQGPYEQYF. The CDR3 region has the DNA TGCGCCAGCAGTCTCGGACAGGGTCCCTACGAGCAGTACTTC.

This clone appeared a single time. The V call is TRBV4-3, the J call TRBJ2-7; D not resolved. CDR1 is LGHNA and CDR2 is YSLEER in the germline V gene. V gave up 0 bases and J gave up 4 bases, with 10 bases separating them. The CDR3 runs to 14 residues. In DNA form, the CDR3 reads TGCGCCAGCAGCCAAGAGCTCACAAAATACGAGCAGTACTTC. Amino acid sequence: CASSQELTKYEQYF.

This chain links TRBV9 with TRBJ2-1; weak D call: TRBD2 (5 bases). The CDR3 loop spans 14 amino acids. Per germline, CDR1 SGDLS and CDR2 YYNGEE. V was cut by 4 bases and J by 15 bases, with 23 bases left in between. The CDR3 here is CASSPTYPVRDAFF. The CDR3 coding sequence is TGTGCCAGCAGCCCCACCTACCCAGTCCGGGATGCGTTCTTC.

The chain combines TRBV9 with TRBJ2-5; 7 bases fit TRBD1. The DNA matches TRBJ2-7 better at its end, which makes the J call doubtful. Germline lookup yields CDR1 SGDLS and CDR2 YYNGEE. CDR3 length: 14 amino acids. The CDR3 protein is CASSVGGTAYEQYF. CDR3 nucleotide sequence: TGTGCCAGCAGCGTAGGGGGGACAGCCTACGAGCAGTACTTC.

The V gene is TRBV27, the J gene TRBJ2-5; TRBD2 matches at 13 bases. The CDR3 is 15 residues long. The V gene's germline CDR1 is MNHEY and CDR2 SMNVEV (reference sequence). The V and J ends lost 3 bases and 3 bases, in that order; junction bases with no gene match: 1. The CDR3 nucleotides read TGTGCCAGCAGTTTTGGACTAGCGGGAGAAGAGACCCAGTACTTC. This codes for CASSFGLAGEETQYF.

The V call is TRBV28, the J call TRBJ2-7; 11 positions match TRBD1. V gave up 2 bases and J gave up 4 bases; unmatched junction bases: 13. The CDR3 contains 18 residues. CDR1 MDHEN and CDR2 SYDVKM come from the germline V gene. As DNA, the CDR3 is TGTGCCAGCAGTTTAGACCCCGGACAGGGGGCTAGCCTGTACGAGCAGTACTTC. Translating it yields CASSLDPGQGASLYEQYF.

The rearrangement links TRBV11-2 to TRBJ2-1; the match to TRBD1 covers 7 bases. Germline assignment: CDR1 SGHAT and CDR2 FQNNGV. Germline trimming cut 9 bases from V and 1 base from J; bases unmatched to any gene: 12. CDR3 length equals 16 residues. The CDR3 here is CASAVPGGFSYNEQFF. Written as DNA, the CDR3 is TGTGCCAGTGCAGTTCCAGGGGGTTTTTCCTACAATGAGCAGTTCTTC.

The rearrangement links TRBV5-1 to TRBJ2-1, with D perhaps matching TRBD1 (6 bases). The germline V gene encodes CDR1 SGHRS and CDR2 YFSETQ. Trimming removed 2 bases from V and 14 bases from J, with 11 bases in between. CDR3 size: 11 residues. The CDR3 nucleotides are TGCGCCAGCAGCTTTGGACAGCTAAAGTTCTTC. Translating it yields CASSFGQLKFF.

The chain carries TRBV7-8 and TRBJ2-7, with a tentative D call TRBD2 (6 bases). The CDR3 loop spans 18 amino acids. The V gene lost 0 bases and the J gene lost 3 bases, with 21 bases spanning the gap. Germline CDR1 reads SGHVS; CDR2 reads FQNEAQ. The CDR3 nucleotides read TGTGCCAGCAGCTTAGCGCTAGTCGGCGGGGACCCATACTACGAGCAGTACTTC. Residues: CASSLALVGGDPYYEQYF.

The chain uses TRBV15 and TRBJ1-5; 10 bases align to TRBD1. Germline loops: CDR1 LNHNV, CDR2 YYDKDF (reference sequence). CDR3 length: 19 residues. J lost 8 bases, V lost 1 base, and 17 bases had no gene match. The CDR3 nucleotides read TGTGCCACCAGCAGAGGGAGAAGAGGGACAGGGGACCACGGGGAGCCCCAGCATTTT. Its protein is CATSRGRRGTGDHGEPQHF.

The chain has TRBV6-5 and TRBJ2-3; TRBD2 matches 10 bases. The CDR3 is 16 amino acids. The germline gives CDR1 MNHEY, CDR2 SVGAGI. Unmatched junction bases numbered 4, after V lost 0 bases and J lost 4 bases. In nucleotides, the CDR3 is TGTGCCAGCAGTTACTCGAGCGGGGGGGCAGCAGATACGCAGTATTTT. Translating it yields CASSYSSGGAADTQYF.

The CDR3 DNA reads TGTGCCAGCAGCCTCGGTAATGGCTACACCTTC. Translation gives CASSLGNGYTF. This chain joins TRBV5-4 and TRBJ1-2; no definite D call. This CDR3 is built from 11 residues. Germline V gene lookup returns CDR1 SGHNT and CDR2 YYREEE (reference sequence). The V end lost 4 bases, the J end lost 6 bases, and 7 bases lay between the germline ends.

In DNA form, the CDR3 reads TGTGCCATCAGTGTTAGCGTCAACGAAGCTTTCTTT. Its translation is CAISVSVNEAFF. V usage is TRBV10-3 and J usage is TRBJ1-1, with no clear D. Trimming removed 4 bases at V and 8 bases at J, with 11 bases between. The CDR3 extends over 12 amino acids. Germline V gene sequence: CDR1 ENHRY, CDR2 SYGVKD.

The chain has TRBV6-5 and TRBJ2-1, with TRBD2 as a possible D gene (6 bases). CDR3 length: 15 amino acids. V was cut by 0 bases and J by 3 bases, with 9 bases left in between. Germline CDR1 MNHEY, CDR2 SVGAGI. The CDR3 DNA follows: TGTGCCAGCAGTTACTCGGGACTTTTCTACAATGAGCAGTTCTTC. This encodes CASSYSGLFYNEQFF.

Here the CDR3 reads CASSDQGNTGELFF. CDR3 nucleotide sequence: TGCGCCAGCAGTGACCAGGGGAACACCGGGGAGCTGTTTTTT. The gene calls are TRBV10-1 and TRBJ2-2, with D perhaps matching TRBD1 (5 bases). The V end was cut by 3 bases, the J end by 1 base, with 6 bases between. CDR3 length equals 14 residues. Germline CDR1 is WNHNN and CDR2 is SYGVQD (reference sequence).

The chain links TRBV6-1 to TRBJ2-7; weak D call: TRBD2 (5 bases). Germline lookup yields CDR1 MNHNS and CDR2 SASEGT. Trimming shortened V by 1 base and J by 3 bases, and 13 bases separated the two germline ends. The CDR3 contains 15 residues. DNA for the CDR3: TGTGCCAGCAGTGAAGGCTCTAGCCTGCTCTACGAGCAGTACTTC. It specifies CASSEGSSLLYEQYF.

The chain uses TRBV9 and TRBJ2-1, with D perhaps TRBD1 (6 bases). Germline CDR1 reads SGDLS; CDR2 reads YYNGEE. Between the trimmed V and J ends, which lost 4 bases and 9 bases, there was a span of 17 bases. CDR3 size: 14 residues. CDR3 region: CASSPIVRGSEQFF. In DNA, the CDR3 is TGTGCCAGCAGCCCAATAGTAAGGGGGAGTGAGCAGTTCTTC.

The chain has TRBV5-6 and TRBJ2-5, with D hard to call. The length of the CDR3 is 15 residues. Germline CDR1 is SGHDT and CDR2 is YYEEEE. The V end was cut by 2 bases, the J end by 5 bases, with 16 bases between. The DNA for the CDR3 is TGTGCCAGCAGCTTAGGCGGTATTGGGTGGGAGACCCAGTACTTC. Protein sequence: CASSLGGIGWETQYF. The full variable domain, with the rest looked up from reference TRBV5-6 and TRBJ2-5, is DAGVTQSPTHLIKTRGQQVTLRCSPKSGHDTVSWYQQALGQGPQFIFQYYEEEERQRGNFPDRFSGHQFPNYSSELNVNALLLGDSALYLCASSLGGIGWETQYFGPGTRLLVL.

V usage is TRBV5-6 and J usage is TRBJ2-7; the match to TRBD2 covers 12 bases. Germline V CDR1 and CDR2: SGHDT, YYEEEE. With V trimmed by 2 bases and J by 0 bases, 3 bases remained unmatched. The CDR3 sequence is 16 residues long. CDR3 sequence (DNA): TGTGCCAGCAGCTTACTAGCGGGGGGACCCTCCTACGAGCAGTACTTC. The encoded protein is CASSLLAGGPSYEQYF.